This TCR beta chain was obtained from a study of blood T cell repertoires in COVID-19. This CDR3 has 15 residues. V was pared by 2 bases and J by 4 bases, with 10 bases of the junction left unmatched. The germline V gene encodes CDR1 GTSNPN and CDR2 SVGIG (reference sequence). As handled by the study authors: Reference gene primer amplification in the assay estimated nucleated cell counts. Generated by immunoSEQ multiplex PCR, the TCRdb table keeps only in-frame clones and is missing some. That table is the source of V, J and clone size, and D and trimming were worked out from the DNA. The repertoire has approximately 390,000 clones, around 89% of them found once; the top ten carry 6.5% to 8%.

The sample was peripheral blood. The genes are TRBV30 and TRBJ2-7; 8 bases are a match to TRBD2. The TCR comes from a man aged 18 to 35 with active or convalescent COVID-19. The CDR3 is CAWSSPSGLLYEQYF. CDR3 nucleotide sequence: TGTGCCTGGAGTTCCCCTAGCGGGCTTTTATACGAGCAGTACTTC.